One sample yielded the 30 T cell receptor beta chains listed below, sequenced in a study of post-analysis software for immune sequencing data. Study-wide results and limits: TRBV5-6, TRBV5-1 and TRBV20-1 were among roughly 5 TRBV segments more frequent in patients than controls.

Which antigens these TCRs recognize remains unknown. Every TCR beta cDNA library bore unique molecular identifiers. Using its own MiXCR run on the PCR reads, TCRdb lists one record per CDR3 protein. This sample has more than 500,000 distinct CDR3 sequences; under 40% occur once, and the top ten carry 4.5% to 7.5%. Sample: blood. The source is a girl aged 2-17 years with multiple sclerosis.

The chain employs TRBV20-1 and TRBJ1-4, with D unresolved. Germline V gives CDR1 DFQATT, CDR2 SNEGSKA (reference sequence). V was cut by 2 bases and J by 5 bases, with 6 bases left in between. The CDR3 loop spans 12 amino acids. CDR3 protein: CSARFPNEKLFF. The CDR3 nucleotides are TGCAGTGCTAGATTCCCAAATGAAAAACTGTTTTTT.

This chain uses TRBV6-6 with TRBJ2-1, with D possibly being TRBD2 (7 bases). The CDR3 runs 15 residues. The V gene's germline CDR1 is MNHNY and CDR2 SVGAGI (reference sequence). With 7 bases removed from V and 6 bases from J, the gap between germline ends came to 19 bases. CDR3 region: CASTRLGGAVNEQFF. Written as DNA, the CDR3 is TGTGCCAGCACAAGGTTAGGGGGGGCTGTCAATGAGCAGTTCTTC.

This chain uses TRBV29-1 with TRBJ2-7, with 8 bases lining up with TRBD1. The CDR3 contains 13 residues. After removal of 6 bases from V and 3 bases from J, the junction contained 7 bases not matched to a gene. The germline V gene encodes CDR1 SQVTM and CDR2 ANQGSEA. The CDR3 loop reads CSVKGQAHYEQYF. The CDR3, as DNA: TGCAGCGTAAAGGGACAGGCCCACTACGAGCAGTACTTC.

This clonotype was detected many times. The chain couples TRBV12-3 or TRBV12-4 to TRBJ2-5, with a weak D call TRBD1 (6 bases). The V gene lost 4 bases and the J gene lost 5 bases, with 17 bases spanning the gap. The CDR3 consists of 15 residues. The CDR3 DNA sequence: TGTGCCAGCAGTTACATCATGGGGGCCCGGGAGACCCAGTACTTC. Its translation is CASSYIMGARETQYF.

This clonotype has a handful of counts. The rearrangement links TRBV7-8 to TRBJ2-5; TRBD2 might be the D (5 bases). Near its end, the DNA agrees better with TRBJ2-7, so the J call may be wrong. The CDR3 is made up of 14 amino acids. Germline values: CDR1 SGHVS, CDR2 FQNEAQ. The CDR3 DNA follows: TGTGCCAGCAGCTTAACTGACGGGACCTACGAGCAGTACTTC. Protein sequence: CASSLTDGTYEQYF.

The rearrangement links TRBV25-1 to TRBJ2-7; D not resolved. V was clipped by 3 bases and J by 4 bases, with 4 bases between them. CDR1 and CDR2 from the germline V gene are MGHDK and SYGVNS. The CDR3 is made up of 11 amino acids. CDR3 coding DNA: TGTGCCAGCAGTGATTTTTACGAGCAGTACTTC. It specifies CASSDFYEQYF.

CDR3 amino acids: CASRDGSPDTQYF. CDR3 coding DNA: TGTGCCAGCAGGGACGGGTCACCAGATACGCAGTATTTT. V usage is TRBV6-5 and J usage is TRBJ2-3; D gene unclear. The ends were cut back, 6 bases at V and 4 bases at J, with 11 bases in the middle. The CDR3 extends over 13 amino acids. Germline loops: CDR1 MNHEY, CDR2 SVGAGI.

This clonotype came up a few times. V is TRBV7-9 and J is TRBJ1-2; D is ambiguous. Trimming pared 1 base from V and 8 bases from J, leaving 5 bases between. The germline gives CDR1 SEHNR, CDR2 FQNEAQ (reference sequence). The CDR3 spans 11 residues. Written as DNA, the CDR3 is TGTGCCAGCAGCTTAGTAGAAGGCTACACCTTC. Translated, it gives CASSLVEGYTF.

The gene calls are TRBV5-1 and TRBJ2-3, with 7 bases fitting TRBD2. Per the germline V gene, CDR1 is SGHRS and CDR2 is YFSETQ. The CDR3 runs 15 residues. With V trimmed by 6 bases and J by 2 bases, 9 bases remained unmatched. Here the CDR3 reads CASTVGAGNTDTQYF. CDR3 coding DNA: TGCGCCAGCACGGTTGGAGCGGGGAACACAGATACGCAGTATTTT.

This clonotype was seen a few times. This chain connects TRBV29-1 to TRBJ2-1; possible D gene TRBD1, 5 bases. Germline CDR1 and CDR2: SQVTM and ANQGSEA. The CDR3 has 16 residues. V was cut by 5 bases and J by 5 bases, with 22 bases left in between. The CDR3 region has the DNA TGCAGCGTTCTCGGTGGGGCCGACGGAAAAGACAATGAGCAGTTCTTC. It yields the protein CSVLGGADGKDNEQFF.

This clonotype was recorded at least ten times. The V and J genes are TRBV13 and TRBJ2-7; 8 nucleotides agree with TRBD1. V gave up 5 bases and J gave up 2 bases; unmatched junction bases: 11. CDR3 size: 16 residues. Germline V lookup: CDR1 PRHDT, CDR2 FYEKMQ (reference sequence). The CDR3 loop is CASSPPTDRVAYEQYF. The DNA for the CDR3 is TGTGCCAGCAGCCCCCCCACGGACAGGGTGGCCTACGAGCAGTACTTC.

J is TRBJ1-5 and V is TRBV7-3; 7 nucleotides line up with TRBD1. The CDR3 is made up of 16 amino acids. V shed 5 bases, J shed 0 bases, and the junction held 7 bases outside the gene matches. Germline loops: CDR1 SGHTA, CDR2 FQGTGA. CDR3 sequence: CASSLQGENSNQPQHF. Written as DNA, the CDR3 is TGTGCCAGCAGCCTTCAGGGGGAGAATAGCAATCAGCCCCAGCATTTT.

The rearrangement joins TRBV29-1 to TRBJ2-3; D may correspond to TRBD1 or TRBD2 (6 bases each). Deletions cut 7 bases from V and 5 bases from J, with 13 bases between. The CDR3 extends over 12 amino acids. Germline V gene lookup returns CDR1 SQVTM and CDR2 ANQGSEA. The CDR3 sequence: CSAGATLDTQYF. The CDR3 bases are TGCAGCGCGGGGGCGACCCTAGATACGCAGTATTTT.

The rearrangement joins TRBV11-2 to TRBJ1-1, with TRBD1 identical over 10 bases. From germline, CDR1 is SGHAT and CDR2 FQNNGV. This CDR3 contains 15 residues. The junction had 9 bases not matched to a gene; V was cut back by 6 bases and J by 5 bases. CDR3 in DNA: TGTGCCAGCAGGAAACCGGGACAGGGGAGGACTGAAGCTTTCTTT. As protein: CASRKPGQGRTEAFF. Full variable domain (missing parts from reference TRBV11-2 and TRBJ1-1): EAGVAQSPRYKIIEKRQSVAFWCNPISGHATLYWYQQILGQGPKLLIQFQNNGVVDDSQLPKDRFSAERLKGVDSTLKIQPAKLEDSAVYLCASRKPGQGRTEAFFGQGTRLTVV.

The chain uses TRBV29-1 and TRBJ1-2; TRBD1 is a possible D gene (6 bases). CDR3 length equals 13 residues. Between the trimmed V and J ends, which lost 5 bases and 2 bases, there was a span of 12 bases. Germline V gives CDR1 SQVTM, CDR2 ANQGSEA. The CDR3: CSVNPQGNYGYTF. The CDR3 DNA reads as TGCAGCGTTAATCCCCAGGGGAACTATGGCTACACCTTC.

A remark on this clonotype: This may be a read error, as it is one base from a much larger clone. The V gene is TRBV10-3, the J gene TRBJ2-4; tentative D call: TRBD2 (5 bases). Trimming cost V 3 bases and J 9 bases, with 9 bases left between them. This CDR3 region has 12 residues. Germline assignment: CDR1 ENHRY and CDR2 SYGVKD. CDR3 bases: TGTGCCATCAGTGAAGGCGGGCCCATTCAGTACTTC. It encodes CAISEGGPIQYF.

The rearrangement uses TRBV7-6 and TRBJ1-6; D is perhaps TRBD1 (5 bases). Trimming left V 5 bases short and J 1 base short, with 21 bases between. Looked up from germline, CDR1 is SGHVS and CDR2 is FNYEAQ. CDR3 length equals 19 residues. CDR3 sequence reads: CASSLGDGQLTSYNSPLHF. CDR3 DNA sequence: TGTGCCAGCAGCCTTGGGGACGGGCAACTAACTTCCTATAATTCACCCCTCCACTTT.

This clonotype was picked up a small number of times. The chain uses TRBV7-6 and TRBJ2-1, with 8 bases matching TRBD2. Trimming cost V 5 bases and J 9 bases; bases outside gene matches: 12. There are 15 residues in the CDR3. Germline loops: CDR1 SGHVS, CDR2 FNYEAQ. CDR3 residues: CASSPGTRGAVEQFF. CDR3 nucleotide sequence: TGTGCCAGCAGCCCAGGGACTAGGGGGGCGGTTGAGCAGTTCTTC.

The chain recombines TRBV5-1 with TRBJ2-1, with D possibly TRBD2 on 6 matching bases. Germline lookup yields CDR1 SGHRS and CDR2 YFSETQ. V was clipped by 4 bases and J by 2 bases, with 16 bases between them. The CDR3 is 16 residues long. This CDR3 is CASSPVRGGAYNEQFF. In DNA form, the CDR3 reads TGCGCCAGCAGCCCCGTCCGGGGCGGGGCCTACAATGAGCAGTTCTTC. Drawing the rest from reference TRBV5-1 and TRBJ2-1, the complete variable domain is KAGVTQTPRYLIKTRGQQVTLSCSPISGHRSVSWYQQTPGQGLQFLFEYFSETQRNKGNFPGRFSGRQFSNSRSEMNVSTLELGDSALYLCASSPVRGGAYNEQFFGPGTRLTVL.

This clonotype turned up a few times. The chain employs TRBV5-1 and TRBJ2-7; D remains unclear. V was shortened by 1 base and J by 3 bases, with 8 bases between the two germline ends. Germline CDR1 SGHRS, CDR2 YFSETQ. This CDR3 comprises 13 residues. The CDR3 nucleotides are TGCGCCAGCAGCTTGTCCGAGGTCTACGAGCAGTACTTC. Amino acids: CASSLSEVYEQYF.

This clonotype was recorded at least ten times. This sequence joins TRBV12-3 or TRBV12-4 and TRBJ2-1; 9 positions agree with TRBD2. The CDR3 has 14 residues. V lost 6 bases, J lost 4 bases, and 4 bases stayed unmatched. DNA of the CDR3: TGTGCCAGCAGCCGGACTAGCGCGTACAATGAGCAGTTCTTC. Its protein product is CASSRTSAYNEQFF.

V is TRBV12-3 or TRBV12-4 and J is TRBJ1-6; D unresolved. This CDR3 has 15 amino acids. The V end was cut by 6 bases, the J end by 2 bases, with 11 bases between. Written as DNA, the CDR3 is TGTGCCAGCAGCTCCCAAGGGCCCTATAATTCACCCCTCCACTTT. Its protein product is CASSSQGPYNSPLHF.

This chain joins TRBV3-1 and TRBJ2-5, with a possible D match to TRBD2 (6 bases). Trimming removed 4 bases from V and 7 bases from J, with 16 bases in between. CDR1 is LGHDT, CDR2 YNNKEL, per germline (reference sequence). This CDR3 has 14 amino acids. The CDR3 nucleotides are TGTGCCAGCAGCCGAAGAGAAGGGGACTGGACCCAGTACTTC. This gives the protein CASSRREGDWTQYF.

There are a few counts of this clonotype. The V and J genes are TRBV20-1 and TRBJ2-1; 11 positions agree with TRBD2. Germline V CDR1 and CDR2: DFQATT, SNEGSKA (reference sequence). The CDR3 has 16 amino acids. V lost 6 bases to trimming and J lost 7 bases; unmatched junction nucleotides: 14. The CDR3 bases are TGCAGTGCCCGTCTTGGGCTAGCGGGGGGCCTGAATGAGCAGTTCTTC. Translating gives CSARLGLAGGLNEQFF.

The gene calls are TRBV20-1 and TRBJ1-6, with D unresolved. The V gene lost 4 bases and the J gene lost 0 bases, with 13 bases spanning the gap. The V gene's germline CDR1 is DFQATT and CDR2 SNEGSKA (reference sequence). CDR3 length equals 16 residues. The CDR3 sequence is CSAIKRPRSYNSPLHF. CDR3 DNA sequence: TGCAGTGCTATTAAGAGGCCGCGCTCCTATAATTCACCCCTCCACTTT.

This clonotype was counted a few times. The CDR3, as DNA: TGTGCCATCAGTGAGCCTGGACAGACCACTGAAGCTTTCTTT. Translating gives CAISEPGQTTEAFF. The V gene is TRBV10-3, the J gene TRBJ1-1, with a tentative D call TRBD1 (6 bases). This CDR3 has 14 amino acids. Trimming took 2 bases from V and 4 from J, leaving 11 bases between them. Germline lookup yields CDR1 ENHRY and CDR2 SYGVKD.

The chain carries TRBV20-1 and TRBJ1-2, with 7 bases identical to TRBD1. The CDR3 extends over 13 amino acids. Germline lookup yields CDR1 DFQATT and CDR2 SNEGSKA (reference sequence). V gave up 5 bases and J gave up 5 bases; unmatched junction bases: 8. Written as DNA, the CDR3 is TGCAGTGCTGGTCCTCAGGGGGTTTATGGCTACACCTTC. As protein: CSAGPQGVYGYTF.

The chain employs TRBV7-8 and TRBJ2-7; D may be TRBD1 (5 bases). CDR1 is SGHVS and CDR2 is FQNEAQ in the germline V gene. The CDR3 covers 13 residues. Trimming shortened V by 5 bases and J by 1 base, and 9 bases separated the two germline ends. The CDR3 nucleotides read TGTGCCAGCAGCCCAGGGATGTCCTACGAGCAGTACTTC. Encoded protein: CASSPGMSYEQYF.

This chain links TRBV5-5 with TRBJ1-6; the D is unclear. The CDR3 runs to 16 residues. From germline, CDR1 is SGHKS and CDR2 YYEKEE (reference sequence). The ends were cut back, 1 base at V and 9 bases at J, with 17 bases in the middle. In DNA, the CDR3 is TGTGCCAGCAGCTTGTTAAGGGAAACAGTTGGTTCACCCCTCCACTTT. It translates to CASSLLRETVGSPLHF.

This chain links TRBV6-5 with TRBJ1-6; 12 positions agree with TRBD1. V shed 8 bases and J 11 bases; nucleotides not matched to a gene: 4. CDR3 length: 13 residues. Germline loops: CDR1 MNHEY, CDR2 SVGAGI. For the CDR3, the DNA is TGTGCCAGCCCCGGGACAGGGGGCACACCCCTCCACTTT. Residues: CASPGTGGTPLHF.